A single T cell receptor beta chain is shown here with its context. The antigen remains undetermined. Sequenced by immunoSEQ multiplex PCR; TCRdb stores in-frame clones only, minus some. The sample shows over 150,000 clones, about 90% of them seen only once. V was cut by 1 base and J by 3 bases, with 12 bases left in between. Looked up from germline, CDR1 is LGHNA and CDR2 is YSLEER. This CDR3 has 16 amino acids. This entry belongs to a study of cytomegalovirus exposure and HLA in healthy donors. The study's findings and limits: Most observed TCR sequences were rare, whereas some public TCRs were detected in many donors. The authors enumerated roughly 160 TCR beta chains as linked to cytomegalovirus. CMV antigen specificity was confirmed in vitro for three CMV-associated chains. As was reported, the classifier diagnosed cytomegalovirus status with high specificity and sensitivity.

Sequencing was carried out using PBMCs. The clonotype originates from a young woman in good health and CMV-seropositive. The V and J genes are TRBV4-3 and TRBJ1-4; D is uncertain. In DNA form, the CDR3 reads TGCGCCAGCAGCCAAGGGCTAGCTGGGGCTAATGAAAAACTGTTTTTT. This codes for CASSQGLAGANEKLFF.